The 10 T cell receptor beta chains listed next were all sequenced from one sample in a study of tumor and adjacent non-tumor tissue in lung cancer. The template was RNA from unsorted bulk tissue. Three rounds of nested PCR, following a modified ARM-PCR protocol, produced the TCRbeta library. MiXCR, applied by TCRdb to the multiplex PCR reads, yields one record per CDR3 protein. Altogether about 75,000 distinct CDR3 sequences are present, 77% being singletons, with the ten largest covering about 12%. The sequenced material came from lung tumor tissue. The receptors come from a woman aged 50 to 65 with non-small cell lung cancer.

About this clonotype: The junction departs from the called germline gene at one end, perhaps through a read error. The chain has TRBV6-1 and TRBJ1-2; tentative D call: TRBD1 (6 bases). This CDR3 has 13 residues. Germline V gene lookup returns CDR1 MNHNS and CDR2 SASEGT. For the CDR3, the DNA is TGTGCCAGCAAGAACAGGGCCGACTGTGGCTACACATTC. Its translation is CASKNRADCGYTF.

On this clonotype itself: A much larger clone lies a single base off, so this may be a read error. The gene calls are TRBV20-1 and TRBJ1-6, with D maybe TRBD1 (5 bases). Germline V gives CDR1 DFQATT, CDR2 SNEGSKA (reference sequence). V was cut by 7 bases and J by 0 bases, with 22 bases left in between. The CDR3 covers 18 residues. The CDR3 sequence: CSGQVRRGSSSYNSPLHF. The CDR3 DNA reads TGCAGTGGACAAGTCCGGCGGGGGTCTAGCTCCTATAATTCACCCCTCCACTTT.

With respect to this clonotype: A much larger clone lies one base from this, so it may be a read error. This chain links TRBV7-8 with TRBJ2-7; tentatively, D is TRBD1 (6 bases). Germline loops: CDR1 SGHVS, CDR2 FQNEAQ. This CDR3 region has 17 residues. The DNA for the CDR3 is TGTACCAGCAGCTCCTCAACGGGACAAGCCGGCTCCTACGAGCAGTACTTC. It is translated as CTSSSSTGQAGSYEQYF.

Comment on this clonotype: Given the absence of the conserved phenylalanine or tryptophan at the CDR3 end, a read error is likely. The chain uses TRBV4-2 and TRBJ2-5; D might be TRBD2 (6 bases). The CDR3 has 18 residues. Looked up from germline, CDR1 is LGHNA and CDR2 is YNFKEQ. V was shortened by 0 bases and J by 0 bases, with 17 bases between the two germline ends. CDR3 in amino acids: CASSQEGKLAVYQETQYL. CDR3 DNA: TGTGCCAGCAGCCAAGAAGGGAAATTAGCGGTGTACCAAGAGACCCAGTACCTC.

On this clonotype itself: Sequence at one end of the junction differs from germline and may be a read error. The V gene is TRBV5-6, the J gene TRBJ2-1; 7 nucleotides match TRBD1. The V gene's germline CDR1 is SGHDT and CDR2 YYEEEE. The CDR3 has 19 amino acids. The CDR3 here is CASSLAPTTGQTAWTEHFF. The DNA for the CDR3 is TGTGCCAGCAGCTTGGCCCCCACGACGGGACAGACCGCTTGGACTGAGCACTTCTTC.

Comment on this clonotype: Being one base from a much bigger clone, this may be a read error. This rearrangement joins TRBV28 to TRBJ1-1, with a possible D match to TRBD1 (6 bases). Per the germline V gene, CDR1 is MDHEN and CDR2 is SYDVKM. V gave up 6 bases and J gave up 3 bases, with 17 bases separating them. The CDR3 runs 15 residues. Here the CDR3 reads CASSQIGQTYTEAFF. CDR3 nucleotide sequence: TGTGCCAGCAGCCAAATTGGACAGACATACACTGAAGCTTTCTTT.

The rearrangement joins TRBV11-2 to TRBJ2-7; D perhaps matches TRBD1 (5 bases). Germline V gene lookup returns CDR1 SGHAT and CDR2 FQNNGV. V shed 9 bases and J shed 6 bases, with 21 bases lying between them. This CDR3 comprises 14 residues. The chain's CDR3 is CARSLMDTAFEQYF. As DNA, the CDR3 is TGTGCCAGGAGCCTGATGGACACTGCCTTCGAGCAGTACTTC.

The gene calls are TRBV12-3 or TRBV12-4 and TRBJ1-1, with no clear D. Between the trimmed V and J ends, which lost 7 bases and 0 bases, there was a span of 9 bases. The CDR3 contains 13 residues. This CDR3 reads CASIPRMNTEAFF. CDR3 nucleotides: TGTGCCAGCATTCCCCGAATGAACACTGAAGCTTTCTTT.

Of note for this clonotype: Its ends do not fully match the called genes, so a read error is possible. V is TRBV25-1 and J is TRBJ1-4; unclear D gene. CDR1 MGHDK and CDR2 SYGVNS come from the germline V gene. CDR3 length: 15 amino acids. The chain's CDR3 is CTSSEAVGPNEKLFF. In DNA, the CDR3 is TGTACCAGCAGTGAGGCGGTAGGGCCTAATGAAAAACTGTTTTTT.

The V and J genes are TRBV15 and TRBJ1-5; TRBD1 matches 7 bases. Gene TRBJ2-3 matches the end of the DNA better, so the J call may be wrong. CDR1 LNHNV and CDR2 YYDKDF come from the germline V gene (reference sequence). CDR3 length equals 17 residues. CDR3 amino acids: CATSRDYEGASNQPQYF. CDR3 DNA sequence: TGTGCCACCAGCAGAGATTACGAGGGGGCGAGCAATCAGCCCCAGTATTTT.